What follows are 11 T cell receptor beta chains derived from one specimen sequenced in a study of T cells after yellow fever vaccination. Via MiXCR, TCRdb re-called the 5' RACE reads, giving one row per CDR3 protein. The repertoire holds approximately 300,000 distinct CDR3 sequences, about 10% seen once, with under 4% in the top ten. The material was CD4+ T cells sorted from PBMCs, obtained 45 days after the yellow fever booster vaccination. These receptors all come from a man younger than 30 who received the YFV17D yellow fever vaccine.

This clonotype was counted between two and nine times. The rearrangement uses TRBV5-1 and TRBJ2-5, with D possibly TRBD1 on 6 matching bases. Germline-derived CDR1 and CDR2 are SGHRS and YFSETQ. V was trimmed by 4 bases and J by 2 bases, leaving 12 bases between them. The CDR3 contains 14 residues. The CDR3 is CASSTGQRQETQYF. DNA of the CDR3: TGCGCCAGCAGCACGGGACAAAGACAAGAGACCCAGTACTTC. Variable domain in full (rest from reference TRBV5-1 and TRBJ2-5): KAGVTQTPRYLIKTRGQQVTLSCSPISGHRSVSWYQQTPGQGLQFLFEYFSETQRNKGNFPGRFSGRQFSNSRSEMNVSTLELGDSALYLCASSTGQRQETQYFGPGTRLLVL.

There are a few counts of this clonotype. This rearrangement joins TRBV5-1 to TRBJ2-3; TRBD2 agrees at 10 bases. The germline gives CDR1 SGHRS, CDR2 YFSETQ. The CDR3 loop spans 16 amino acids. V dropped 4 bases and J dropped 0; count of bases not matched to a gene: 5. CDR3 coding DNA: TGCGCCAGCAGCCGCGGACTAGCGGAGAGCACAGATACGCAGTATTTT. This sequence encodes CASSRGLAESTDTQYF.

For the CDR3, the DNA is TGTGCCACCAGCAGTAACACGAATACGCAGTATTTT. It encodes CATSSNTNTQYF. This chain uses TRBV15 with TRBJ2-3; no firm D call. Germline V gene lookup returns CDR1 LNHNV and CDR2 YYDKDF (reference sequence). The CDR3 is made up of 12 amino acids. V lost 3 bases, J lost 7 bases, and 8 bases lay in between.

The chain has TRBV7-3 and TRBJ2-7; 10 bases line up with TRBD1. Germline CDR1 reads SGHTA; CDR2 reads FQGTGA. The V segment lost 5 bases and the J segment 3 bases; nucleotides outside the gene matches: 4. The CDR3 is 14 residues long. This CDR3 is CASSHRTGGYEQYV. In nucleotides, the CDR3 is TGTGCCAGCAGCCATCGGACAGGGGGCTACGAGCAGTACGTC.

This clonotype was detected many times. J is TRBJ2-1 and V is TRBV29-1; TRBD2 is a possible D gene (6 bases). The V and J ends lost 5 bases and 0 bases respectively, with 11 bases between them. Germline CDR1 SQVTM, CDR2 ANQGSEA. The CDR3 extends over 14 amino acids. CDR3: CSVSAGSSYNEQFF. CDR3 nucleotides: TGCAGCGTTTCTGCGGGGAGCTCCTACAATGAGCAGTTCTTC.

A few counts support this clonotype. The chain is built from TRBV11-2 and TRBJ1-3, with D perhaps matching TRBD1 (6 bases). Trimming removed 5 bases at V and 4 bases at J, with 15 bases between. The V gene's germline CDR1 is SGHAT and CDR2 FQNNGV. CDR3 length: 15 amino acids. CDR3 loop: CASSPLGGAGNTIYF. The CDR3 bases are TGTGCCAGCAGCCCCTTGGGGGGGGCGGGAAACACCATATATTTT.

This clonotype came up a few times. This chain uses TRBV29-1 with TRBJ2-5; 8 nucleotides align to TRBD1. The germline V gene has CDR1 SQVTM and CDR2 ANQGSEA. Germline trimming cut 4 bases from V and 4 bases from J; bases unmatched to any gene: 11. The length of the CDR3 is 15 residues. The CDR3 here is CSVGVGQGARETQYF. The DNA for the CDR3 is TGCAGCGTTGGAGTTGGACAGGGTGCGAGAGAGACCCAGTACTTC.

The V call is TRBV5-5, the J call TRBJ1-4; TRBD1 matches 8 bases. Trimming cost V 4 bases and J 6 bases; bases outside gene matches: 8. Germline V CDR1 and CDR2: SGHKS, YYEKEE (reference sequence). The CDR3 has 15 residues. The CDR3 loop reads CASSPWTGRDEKLFF. The CDR3 DNA sequence: TGTGCCAGCAGCCCCTGGACAGGGAGGGATGAAAAACTGTTTTTT.

CDR3 DNA sequence: TGTGCCAGCAGTTTAGGCATGGGACAAGAGACCCAGTACTTC. Translated: CASSLGMGQETQYF. The chain employs TRBV12-3 or TRBV12-4 and TRBJ2-5; D not resolved. This CDR3 comprises 14 residues. V was clipped by 1 base and J by 2 bases, with 8 bases between them.

J is TRBJ2-7 and V is TRBV7-9, with 7 bases fitting TRBD2. Trimming removed 1 base from V and 6 bases from J; junction bases left unmatched: 3. The CDR3 has 13 amino acids. CDR1 and CDR2 (germline): SEHNR, FQNEAQ (reference sequence). This CDR3 is CASSLGGGSEQYF. Written as DNA, the CDR3 is TGTGCCAGCAGCTTAGGCGGGGGTTCCGAGCAGTACTTC.

The chain links TRBV4-3 to TRBJ2-5; D assignment may be TRBD1 or TRBD2 (5 bases each). V gave up 1 base and J gave up 2 bases, with 20 bases separating them. Germline-derived CDR1 and CDR2 are LGHNA and YSLEER. There are 18 residues in the CDR3. CDR3 nucleotides: TGCGCCAGCAGCCAAGCTCTGGGAAGTGGGGGAAAACAAGAGACCCAGTACTTC. Its protein is CASSQALGSGGKQETQYF.